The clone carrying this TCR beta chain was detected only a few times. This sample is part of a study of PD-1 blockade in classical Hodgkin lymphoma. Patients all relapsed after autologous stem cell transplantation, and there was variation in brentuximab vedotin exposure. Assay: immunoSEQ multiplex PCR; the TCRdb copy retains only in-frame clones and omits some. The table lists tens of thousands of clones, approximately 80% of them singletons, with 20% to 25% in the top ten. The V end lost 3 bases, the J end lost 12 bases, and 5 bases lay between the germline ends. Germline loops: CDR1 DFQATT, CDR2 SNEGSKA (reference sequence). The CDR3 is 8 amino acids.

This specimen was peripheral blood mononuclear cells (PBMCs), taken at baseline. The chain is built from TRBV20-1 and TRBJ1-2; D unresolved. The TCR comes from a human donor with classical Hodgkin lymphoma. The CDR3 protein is CSASLHTF. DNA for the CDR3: TGCAGTGCTAGTCTCCACACCTTC.